The rows below give T cell receptor beta chains drawn from one sample of a study of CD8 T cells in Susac syndrome. TCRdb re-derived calls from the immunoSEQ multiplex PCR reads in MiXCR, one entry per CDR3 protein. Of about 66,000 distinct CDR3 sequences listed, about 94% are singletons. Sequenced material: CD8+ T cells from PBMCs. These receptors were taken from a human donor with multiple sclerosis. Each CDR3 is given with its conserved first and last residue.

v_call	j_call	cdr3_aa
TRBV7-6	TRBJ1-2	CAAGTANYGYTF
TRBV20-1	TRBJ2-1	CSLPSSYNEQFF
TRBV19	TRBJ2-1	CASDPGGSYNEQFF
TRBV6-5	TRBJ2-3	CASSYLTGTDTQYF
TRBV7-9	TRBJ2-1	CASSSIKTGGHSYNEQFF
TRBV12-3/TRBV12-4	TRBJ1-2	CASSFGVGGNYGYTF
TRBV5-5	TRBJ2-7	CASSGTEWGVEQYF
TRBV3-1	TRBJ2-3	CASSQPLAGGPSTDTQYF
TRBV7-8	TRBJ2-1	CASSLAGGPYNEQFF
TRBV6-1	TRBJ2-1	CASSAGLAVGYNEQFF
TRBV19	TRBJ2-5	CASSPRAAGEETQYF
TRBV20-1	TRBJ2-2	CSAGDPTNTGELFF
TRBV7-9	TRBJ2-1	CASSLTSGAYNEQFF
TRBV25-1	TRBJ2-7	CASSTTSGGDYPYEQYF
TRBV19	TRBJ2-7	CASSWTYSYEQYF
TRBV4-1	TRBJ2-7	CASSQDPSGQGVLEQYF
TRBV7-9	TRBJ2-5	CASSLEWETLGGTQYF
TRBV27	TRBJ2-7	CASSLGQTRGYEQYF
TRBV4-3	TRBJ1-2	CASSQVEGAPVGYTF
TRBV3-1	TRBJ2-5	CASSDPETQYF
TRBV20-1	TRBJ2-7	CSADSTDESYEQYF
TRBV7-2	TRBJ2-7	CASSHGVSYEQYF
TRBV7-2	TRBJ2-7	CASSLSAGAMGEQYF
TRBV29-1	TRBJ2-7	CSVVLGLGEAGGFHEQYF
TRBV3-1	TRBJ2-3	CASSQLAGPAAVADTQYF
TRBV5-5	TRBJ1-2	CASSTGLYGYTF
TRBV29-1	TRBJ2-1	CSVEGTSGRAYNEQFF
TRBV19	TRBJ1-1	CASSIWGAEAFF
TRBV6-1	TRBJ1-3	CASSEGVAVSGNTIYF
TRBV6-5	TRBJ1-6	CASSYSGTDNSPLHF
TRBV29-1	TRBJ2-3	CSVGGGDADTQYF
TRBV6-6	TRBJ2-7	CASSYGATREQYF
TRBV4-1	TRBJ2-3	CASSQDSPYTDTQYF
TRBV5-6	TRBJ2-3	CASRCYGRWGTDTQYF
TRBV27	TRBJ2-1	CASSLWASGSYNEQFF
TRBV12-3/TRBV12-4	TRBJ2-7	CASSLPSISVDEQYF
TRBV4-1	TRBJ2-1	CASSRTGTSSYNEQFF
TRBV7-9	TRBJ2-3	CASSTGDSPDTQYF
TRBV12-3/TRBV12-4	TRBJ1-1	CASSLVTGGWAEAFF
TRBV28	TRBJ2-3	CASGLTDTQYF
TRBV9	TRBJ2-7	CASSVAGGGSYEQYF
TRBV28	TRBJ2-7	CASSLRPVSHEQYF
TRBV28	TRBJ2-3	CASSETDTQYF